The sequence of this TCR beta chain was determined in a study of control samples from healthy donors and cancer patients. Assay: immunoSEQ multiplex PCR; the TCRdb copy retains only in-frame clones and omits some. The sample contains over 200,000 clones, over 75% of which appear only once. This CDR3 comprises 16 residues. The V gene end was trimmed by 0 bases and the J gene end by 0 bases; junction bases not matched to a gene: 7. The germline gives CDR1 SQVTM, CDR2 ANQGSEA. This clone was seen a few times. The receptor comes from a woman aged 60-75 years with lung cancer. J is TRBJ1-1 and V is TRBV29-1, with 7 bases matching TRBD1. Specimen: PBMCs. The CDR3 coding sequence is TGCAGCGTTGAAGATCCGGGAGGGGGCATGAACACTGAAGCTTTCTTT. Protein product: CSVEDPGGGMNTEAFF.